The 30 T cell receptor beta chains given below trace back to one sample, sequenced in a study of blood T cell repertoires in COVID-19. The table came from immunoSEQ multiplex PCR; TCRdb's copy has only in-frame clones and leaves some out. The data hold about 230,000 clones, with more than 70% observed a single time. Sequences were obtained from peripheral blood. The source is a man at least 80 years old with acute or convalescent COVID-19.

V usage is TRBV19 and J usage is TRBJ1-6; TRBD1 agrees at 9 bases. The CDR3 covers 12 residues. After removal of 9 bases from V and 9 bases from J, the junction contained 3 bases not matched to a gene. Germline V gives CDR1 LNHDA, CDR2 SQIVND (reference sequence). The CDR3, as DNA: TGTGCCAGAGGGACAGGGAGTTCACCCCTCCACTTT. This encodes CARGTGSSPLHF.

This chain connects TRBV10-3 to TRBJ2-3; D gene ambiguous. The CDR3 contains 15 residues. Trimming removed 2 bases at V and 2 bases at J, with 11 bases between. Germline CDR1 is ENHRY and CDR2 is SYGVKD. The CDR3 DNA follows: TGTGCCATCAGTGAGGCGGCTACTCACACAGATACGCAGTATTTT. It yields the protein CAISEAATHTDTQYF.

The chain carries TRBV18 and TRBJ2-5; D unclear. There are 14 residues in the CDR3. Trimming took off 4 bases at V and 0 bases at J, with 9 bases between the two ends. CDR1 KGHSH and CDR2 LQKENI come from the germline V gene. CDR3 nucleotides: TGTGCCAGCTCACTGACATTGAACCAAGAGACCCAGTACTTC. This encodes CASSLTLNQETQYF.

The V call is TRBV28, the J call TRBJ2-1; 9 bases are shared with TRBD2. CDR1 is MDHEN and CDR2 is SYDVKM in the germline V gene. CDR3 size: 17 residues. J was trimmed by 2 bases and V by 6 bases; bases with no gene match: 11. CDR3 residues: CASSQTPGGRAYNEQFF. In nucleotides, the CDR3 is TGTGCCAGCAGCCAAACTCCTGGCGGGAGGGCCTACAATGAGCAGTTCTTC. The whole variable domain, filled in from reference TRBV28 and TRBJ2-1, reads DVKVTQSSRYLVKRTGEKVFLECVQDMDHENMFWYRQDPGLGLRLIYFSYDVKMKEKGDIPEGYSVSREKKERFSLILESASTNQTSMYLCASSQTPGGRAYNEQFFGPGTRLTVL.

Only a few counts were recorded for this clone. V usage is TRBV25-1 and J usage is TRBJ2-7, with D possibly TRBD2 on 5 matching bases. V was clipped by 5 bases and J by 5 bases, with 7 bases between them. Germline-derived CDR1 and CDR2 are MGHDK and SYGVNS. This CDR3 is 11 amino acids long. Written as DNA, the CDR3 is TGTGCCAGCAGTTGGCGGGACGAGCAGTACTTC. This translates into CASSWRDEQYF.

The chain recombines TRBV5-4 with TRBJ1-2; tentative D call: TRBD1 (5 bases). Germline CDR1 is SGHNT and CDR2 is YYREEE (reference sequence). Trimming removed 6 bases from V and 0 bases from J, with 15 bases in between. The CDR3 has 15 residues. CDR3 region: CASKPGGSTNYGYTF. The CDR3 DNA reads TGTGCCAGCAAGCCGGGGGGGTCCACTAACTATGGCTACACCTTC.

The chain joins TRBV6-5 to TRBJ2-3; D may be TRBD2 (5 bases). The germline V and J ends were trimmed by 6 bases and 5 bases, with 18 bases remaining between them. From germline, CDR1 is MNHEY and CDR2 SVGAGI. The CDR3 totals 15 residues. In nucleotides, the CDR3 is TGTGCCAGCAGGGTCGGGGATCCACGGGAAGATACGCAGTATTTT. It specifies CASRVGDPREDTQYF.

The chain links TRBV15 to TRBJ2-3; D unclear. Germline V gene data show CDR1 as LNHNV and CDR2 as YYDKDF (reference sequence). This CDR3 contains 13 residues. Between the trimmed V and J ends, which lost 1 base and 4 bases, there was a span of 6 bases. In DNA form, the CDR3 reads TGTGCCACCAGCAGAGGACTCCCAGATACGCAGTATTTT. Protein sequence: CATSRGLPDTQYF. The full variable domain, its missing parts supplied by reference TRBV15 and TRBJ2-3, is DAMVIQNPRYQVTQFGKPVTLSCSQTLNHNVMYWYQQKSSQAPKLLFHYYDKDFNNEADTPDNFQSRRPNTSFCFLDIRSPGLGDTAMYLCATSRGLPDTQYFGPGTRLTVL.

The V gene is TRBV5-4, the J gene TRBJ2-1; TRBD2 matches at 9 bases. With 4 bases clipped from V and 6 bases from J, the junction kept 11 bases outside the gene matches. In germline, CDR1 is SGHNT, CDR2 YYREEE (reference sequence). The CDR3 runs 16 residues. The CDR3 loop reads CASSPRREGRFNEQFF. In DNA form, the CDR3 reads TGTGCCAGCAGCCCGCGGCGGGAGGGCCGGTTCAATGAGCAGTTCTTC. Filled out from reference TRBV5-4 and TRBJ2-1, the complete variable domain reads ETGVTQSPTHLIKTRGQQVTLRCSSQSGHNTVSWYQQALGQGPQFIFQYYREEENGRGNFPPRFSGLQFPNYSSELNVNALELDDSALYLCASSPRREGRFNEQFFGPGTRLTVL.

The chain links TRBV28 to TRBJ2-4; tentative D call: TRBD1 (6 bases). Germline V gene data show CDR1 as MDHEN and CDR2 as SYDVKM. V shed 7 bases and J shed 0 bases, with 16 bases lying between them. This CDR3 is built from 16 residues. This CDR3 is CASTPGQGLAKNIQYF. The CDR3 nucleotides are TGTGCCAGCACCCCAGGGCAGGGGCTAGCCAAAAACATTCAGTACTTC.

The V call is TRBV28, the J call TRBJ2-1, with 9 bases identical to TRBD1. CDR1 is MDHEN and CDR2 is SYDVKM in the germline V gene. Germline trimming cut 7 bases from V and 8 bases from J; bases unmatched to any gene: 6. CDR3 length: 13 amino acids. CDR3 residues: CASNIRQGDEQFF. The CDR3 DNA reads as TGTGCCAGCAATATACGACAGGGGGATGAGCAGTTCTTC.

This sequence joins TRBV7-2 and TRBJ1-2; 10 positions agree with TRBD1. V lost 4 bases to trimming and J lost 7 bases; unmatched junction nucleotides: 6. Germline V gene lookup returns CDR1 SGHTA and CDR2 FQGNSA. The CDR3 extends over 14 amino acids. The CDR3 DNA follows: TGTGCCAGCAGCTGGCAGACAGGGGGCTTTGGCTACACCTTC. Translated, it gives CASSWQTGGFGYTF.

The genes are TRBV3-1 (or the pseudogene TRBV3-2) and TRBJ1-2, with TRBD1 identical over 9 bases. V was clipped by 4 bases and J by 7 bases; unmatched bases: 10. This CDR3 has 15 residues. CDR1 LGHDT and CDR2 YNNKEL come from the germline V gene (reference sequence). The CDR3 nucleotides read TGTGCCAGCAGCCCTTGGGACAGGGAGTCGGTTGGCTACACCTTC. It yields the protein CASSPWDRESVGYTF.

The chain links TRBV19 to TRBJ2-7; 14 positions match TRBD2. Germline trimming cut 5 bases from V and 1 base from J; bases unmatched to any gene: 7. Germline values: CDR1 LNHDA, CDR2 SQIVND (reference sequence). The CDR3 is made up of 17 amino acids. The CDR3 region is CASSETSGGAGSYEQYF. The CDR3 DNA follows: TGTGCCAGTAGTGAGACTAGCGGGGGGGCCGGGTCCTACGAGCAGTACTTC.

This chain links TRBV3-1 (or the pseudogene TRBV3-2) with TRBJ1-2; D remains unclear. Germline CDR1 reads LGHDT; CDR2 reads YNNKEL (reference sequence). Trimming took 4 bases from V and 4 from J, leaving 10 bases between them. The CDR3 spans 13 residues. The CDR3 protein is CASSLSPVYGYTF. CDR3 coding DNA: TGTGCCAGCAGCCTTAGTCCCGTCTATGGCTACACCTTC.

V gene TRBV11-2 combines with J gene TRBJ2-7; TRBD2 aligns across 10 bases. Germline-derived CDR1 and CDR2 are SGHAT and FQNNGV. This CDR3 comprises 16 residues. V shed 4 bases, J shed 0 bases, and the junction held 6 bases outside the gene matches. CDR3 sequence (DNA): TGTGCCAGCAGCTACACTAGCGGGATCAGCTCCTACGAGCAGTACTTC. This gives the protein CASSYTSGISSYEQYF.

The V gene is TRBV3-1 (or the pseudogene TRBV3-2), the J gene TRBJ1-6, with 7 bases identical to TRBD1. V lost 4 bases and J lost 9; bases outside the gene matches: 12. This CDR3 is built from 16 residues. Looked up from germline, CDR1 is LGHDT and CDR2 is YNNKEL (reference sequence). CDR3 loop: CASSLLGGAGSSPLHF. In DNA, the CDR3 is TGTGCCAGCAGCCTTTTAGGGGGCGCCGGATCTTCACCCCTCCACTTT.

The chain is built from TRBV28 and TRBJ2-1, with a possible D match to TRBD2 (7 bases). The CDR3 has 16 residues. V lost 8 bases to trimming and J lost 6 bases, with 23 bases between them. The germline V gene encodes CDR1 MDHEN and CDR2 SYDVKM. CDR3 DNA sequence: TGTGCCAGCGCTGGCGGGGGCCGGAACCCTCCCAATGAGCAGTTCTTC. Protein: CASAGGGRNPPNEQFF.

The CDR3 region is CASSPTRQVRLGNEQFF. The CDR3, as DNA: TGTGCCAGCAGCCCTACCCGACAGGTGAGATTGGGGAATGAGCAGTTCTTC. This sequence joins TRBV6-4 and TRBJ2-1, with D maybe TRBD1 (6 bases). There are 17 residues in the CDR3. CDR1 MRHNA and CDR2 SNTAGT come from the germline V gene. V lost 6 bases and J lost 7, with 25 bases in between.

The chain carries TRBV10-3 and TRBJ1-6, with 7 bases matching TRBD1. The CDR3 loop spans 17 amino acids. Looked up from germline, CDR1 is ENHRY and CDR2 is SYGVKD. V gave up 0 bases and J gave up 7 bases; unmatched junction bases: 9. The CDR3 bases are TGTGCCATCAGTGAGTCTGATAGGACAGGCGGGAATTCACCCCTCCACTTT. Translating it yields CAISESDRTGGNSPLHF.

This clone was found a few times. V and J are TRBV11-2 and TRBJ2-5; D gene unclear. The germline V and J ends were trimmed by 0 bases and 3 bases, with 14 bases remaining between them. CDR3 size: 16 residues. The germline V gene has CDR1 SGHAT and CDR2 FQNNGV. The CDR3 loop is CASSLDEKGDKETQYF. DNA of the CDR3: TGTGCCAGCAGCTTAGATGAGAAAGGAGATAAAGAGACCCAGTACTTC.

There are a few counts of this clone. The CDR3 reads CASSLGGQGGEQYF. The DNA of the CDR3 is TGTGCCAGCAGTCTGGGGGGACAGGGAGGCGAGCAGTACTTC. The V gene is TRBV28, the J gene TRBJ2-7; 9 bases are a match to TRBD1. This CDR3 contains 14 residues. V lost 5 bases, J lost 6 bases, and 8 bases stayed unmatched. Germline V gene sequence: CDR1 MDHEN, CDR2 SYDVKM.

This rearrangement joins TRBV18 to TRBJ1-1, with no clear D. The CDR3 sequence is 13 residues long. Germline V gene data show CDR1 as KGHSH and CDR2 as LQKENI. V lost 0 bases, J lost 5 bases, and 7 bases lay in between. The CDR3 sequence: CASSPPAGTEAFF. The CDR3 region has the DNA TGTGCCAGCTCACCACCGGCGGGAACTGAAGCTTTCTTT.

The J gene is TRBJ1-2, the V gene TRBV5-4; D is unresolved. Germline V gene data show CDR1 as SGHNT and CDR2 as YYREEE (reference sequence). Trimming stripped 0 bases from V and 3 bases from J, with 6 bases between. The CDR3 runs 13 residues. The CDR3 DNA is TGTGCCAGCAGCTTGGACGGGTACTATGGCTACACCTTC. Protein: CASSLDGYYGYTF.

This clone turned up a few times. Other nucleotide sequences from this sample produce the same CDR3. The chain uses TRBV27 and TRBJ2-5, with D perhaps TRBD2 (6 bases). CDR1 and CDR2 from the germline V gene are MNHEY and SMNVEV (reference sequence). V was shortened by 3 bases and J by 5 bases, with 10 bases between the two germline ends. The CDR3 is 13 amino acids. In nucleotides, the CDR3 is TGTGCCAGCAGTTTGTCGGGGGAGGAGACCCAGTACTTC. Its protein is CASSLSGEETQYF.

The genes are TRBV6-5 and TRBJ2-3; the D gene is possibly TRBD2 (7 bases). The CDR3 sequence is 15 residues long. CDR1 is MNHEY, CDR2 SVGAGI, per germline. Trimming took 0 bases from V and 6 from J, leaving 13 bases between them. The CDR3 is CASSYSLGGADTQYF. CDR3 DNA: TGTGCCAGCAGTTACTCGTTGGGGGGGGCGGATACGCAGTATTTT.

The chain links TRBV13 to TRBJ1-5; 7 nucleotides align to TRBD1. The CDR3 length is 12 residues. Germline CDR1 and CDR2: PRHDT and FYEKMQ (reference sequence). V was clipped by 2 bases and J by 9 bases; unmatched bases: 1. For the CDR3, the DNA is TGTGCCAGCAGCTTAAACAGGGGGCCCCAGCATTTT. It is translated as CASSLNRGPQHF.

The J gene is TRBJ1-2, the V gene TRBV19; no definite D call. Trimming stripped 8 bases from V and 7 bases from J, with 20 bases between. The length of the CDR3 is 14 residues. Germline assignment: CDR1 LNHDA and CDR2 SQIVND (reference sequence). The CDR3 sequence: CASLISPGLSGYTF. DNA for the CDR3: TGTGCCAGTTTAATCTCTCCGGGGTTATCTGGCTACACCTTC.

The rearrangement links TRBV28 to TRBJ1-3; TRBD1 aligns across 7 bases. The trim removed 2 bases at V and 8 bases at J, leaving 9 bases unmatched. This CDR3 has 15 residues. Germline V gene data show CDR1 as MDHEN and CDR2 as SYDVKM. CDR3 in amino acids: CASSLQGVGEDTIYF. The CDR3 DNA sequence: TGTGCCAGCAGTTTACAGGGGGTAGGGGAAGACACCATATATTTT.

This chain joins TRBV5-1 and TRBJ2-3, with 10 positions matching TRBD2. The CDR3 has 18 residues. Germline-derived CDR1 and CDR2 are SGHRS and YFSETQ. With 1 base clipped from V and 0 bases from J, the junction kept 8 bases outside the gene matches. CDR3: CASSLYSGLAVSTDTQYF. The CDR3 nucleotides are TGCGCCAGCAGCTTGTATTCCGGACTAGCGGTTAGCACAGATACGCAGTATTTT. Variable domain in full (rest from reference TRBV5-1 and TRBJ2-3): KAGVTQTPRYLIKTRGQQVTLSCSPISGHRSVSWYQQTPGQGLQFLFEYFSETQRNKGNFPGRFSGRQFSNSRSEMNVSTLELGDSALYLCASSLYSGLAVSTDTQYFGPGTRLTVL.